Presented here are 26 T cell receptor beta chains from one specimen sequenced in a study of blood T cells in healthy people across ages. A second about 6 to 11 cycle PCR used barcoded and J-beta primers. One entry per CDR3 protein, called by TCRdb with MiXCR from the 5' RACE reads. Counted here are hundreds of thousands of distinct CDR3 sequences, 47% occurring once; the ten biggest clones make up roughly 24%. Input material: blood. All receptors come from an elderly man in good health.

This clonotype was observed many times. The chain employs TRBV6-6 and TRBJ2-2; 7 bases agree with TRBD1. CDR3 length: 16 amino acids. With 3 bases clipped from V and 4 bases from J, the junction kept 8 bases outside the gene matches. In germline, CDR1 is MNHNY, CDR2 SVGAGI (reference sequence). As DNA, the CDR3 is TGTGCCAGCAGTTATTATGGGACAGCAAGCACCGGGGAGCTGTTTTTT. Translating it yields CASSYYGTASTGELFF.

The chain joins TRBV5-1 to TRBJ1-2; D unclear. This CDR3 has 14 amino acids. Germline CDR1 and CDR2: SGHRS and YFSETQ. V lost 2 bases and J lost 4, with 12 bases in between. The CDR3 nucleotides are TGCGCCAGCAGCTTTGGGGAGGAGCGCTATGGCTACACCTTC. Translating gives CASSFGEERYGYTF.

The chain has TRBV10-1 and TRBJ2-1; 9 positions agree with TRBD1. The J segment lost 0 bases and the V segment lost 6 bases, leaving 9 bases of the junction unmatched. Germline CDR1 reads WNHNN; CDR2 reads SYGVQD (reference sequence). This CDR3 contains 17 residues. The CDR3 here is CASSGQGINSSYNEQFF. The CDR3 DNA follows: TGCGCCAGCAGCGGACAGGGGATTAATAGCTCCTACAATGAGCAGTTCTTC.

The CDR3 reads CASRTPGVETQYF. The CDR3 bases are TGCGCCAGCAGAACTCCAGGGGTGGAGACCCAGTACTTC. This chain connects TRBV10-2 to TRBJ2-5; weak D call: TRBD1 (6 bases). V lost 6 bases, J lost 5 bases, and 13 bases lay in between. CDR1 and CDR2 (germline): WSHSY, SAAADI. There are 13 residues in the CDR3.

The CDR3 protein is CASSASSGANTGELFF. The CDR3 DNA is TGTGCCAGCAGCGCAAGTAGCGGGGCGAACACCGGGGAGCTGTTTTTT. The genes are TRBV9 and TRBJ2-2, with 8 bases matching TRBD2. CDR3 size: 16 residues. CDR1 and CDR2 (germline): SGDLS, YYNGEE. J was trimmed by 0 bases and V by 3 bases; bases with no gene match: 4.

This clonotype was counted between two and nine times. The chain links TRBV4-3 to TRBJ1-2, with D uncertain. CDR1 is LGHNA and CDR2 is YSLEER in the germline V gene. The germline V and J ends were trimmed by 0 bases and 0 bases, with 14 bases remaining between them. The CDR3 covers 17 residues. The DNA for the CDR3 is TGCGCCAGCAGCCAAGATCGAACGGCGCAAGCTAACTATGGCTACACCTTC. It yields the protein CASSQDRTAQANYGYTF.

This clonotype was seen many times. The rearrangement uses TRBV10-3 and TRBJ1-4; D gene ambiguous. The CDR3 loop spans 13 amino acids. The V gene lost 2 bases and the J gene lost 11 bases, with 12 bases spanning the gap. The germline CDR1 and CDR2 sequences are ENHRY and SYGVKD. CDR3 sequence reads: CAISEREGVKLFF. The DNA of the CDR3 is TGTGCCATCAGTGAGAGGGAGGGTGTGAAACTGTTTTTT.

V and J are TRBV5-1 and TRBJ2-3; D is unresolved. Germline V CDR1 and CDR2: SGHRS, YFSETQ. The CDR3 loop spans 12 amino acids. V gave up 5 bases and J gave up 2 bases, with 6 bases separating them. CDR3: CASREPTDTQYF. CDR3 sequence (DNA): TGCGCCAGCAGGGAACCCACAGATACGCAGTATTTT. Drawing the rest from reference TRBV5-1 and TRBJ2-3, the complete variable domain is KAGVTQTPRYLIKTRGQQVTLSCSPISGHRSVSWYQQTPGQGLQFLFEYFSETQRNKGNFPGRFSGRQFSNSRSEMNVSTLELGDSALYLCASREPTDTQYFGPGTRLTVL.

Only a few counts were recorded for this clonotype. The rearrangement uses TRBV29-1 and TRBJ2-1; tentative D call: TRBD1 (6 bases). This CDR3 region has 10 residues. Germline V gene lookup returns CDR1 SQVTM and CDR2 ANQGSEA. Between the trimmed V and J ends, which lost 7 bases and 12 bases, there was a span of 13 bases. CDR3 DNA: TGCAGCGCCAAACAGGGTATGCAGTTCTTC. The encoded protein is CSAKQGMQFF.

The V call is TRBV24-1, the J call TRBJ2-3; 7 nucleotides line up with TRBD2. This CDR3 has 14 amino acids. The germline V gene encodes CDR1 KGHDR and CDR2 SFDVKD. Germline trimming cut 6 bases from V and 3 bases from J; bases unmatched to any gene: 5. CDR3 in DNA: TGTGCCACCAGTCCAGGGAGGGATACAGATACGCAGTATTTT. Encoded protein: CATSPGRDTDTQYF.

The chain employs TRBV7-9 and TRBJ2-1; D might be TRBD1 or TRBD2, each matching 5 bases. Germline assignment: CDR1 SEHNR and CDR2 FQNEAQ (reference sequence). Between the trimmed V and J ends, which lost 4 bases and 8 bases, there was a span of 24 bases. The CDR3 spans 17 residues. CDR3 nucleotide sequence: TGTGCCAGCAGCTCCAAAGGCGTAGCGAGATGGGGCGATGAGCAGTTCTTC. As protein: CASSSKGVARWGDEQFF.

This clonotype was seen only a few times. The chain links TRBV18 to TRBJ2-1, with a possible D match to TRBD2 (5 bases). CDR1 KGHSH and CDR2 LQKENI come from the germline V gene. The CDR3 has 13 amino acids. The germline V and J ends were trimmed by 2 bases and 9 bases, with 11 bases remaining between them. CDR3 in DNA: TGTGCCAGCTCACCAGGACTGCTAGCTGAGCAGTTCTTC. It translates to CASSPGLLAEQFF.

This chain joins TRBV16 and TRBJ2-7; D possibly corresponds to TRBD1 (7 bases). Per germline, CDR1 KGHSY and CDR2 FQNENV. Trimming removed 0 bases from V and 2 bases from J, with 14 bases in between. The CDR3 has 16 residues. The DNA of the CDR3 is TGTGCCAGCAGCCAATCCCCGCGGGACAGAACCTACGAGCAGTACTTC. Amino acid sequence: CASSQSPRDRTYEQYF.

The rearrangement joins TRBV2 to TRBJ1-2; D gene uncertain. Germline CDR1 and CDR2: SNHLY and FYNNEI. V was shortened by 2 bases and J by 8 bases, with 15 bases between the two germline ends. The CDR3 consists of 14 residues. CDR3 nucleotides: TGTGCCAGCAGTGAACACCCAGGAGGGTCCGGCTACACCTTC. Amino acids: CASSEHPGGSGYTF.

The chain employs TRBV6-5 and TRBJ2-5, with 12 bases that match TRBD2. CDR1 is MNHEY and CDR2 is SVGAGI in the germline V gene. This CDR3 contains 17 residues. After removal of 2 bases from V and 11 bases from J, the junction contained 15 bases not matched to a gene. The CDR3 DNA follows: TGTGCCAGCAGTTACCGGCTAGCGGGGGGGGCTATCCACGGGCAGTACTTC. Protein sequence: CASSYRLAGGAIHGQYF.

The rearrangement joins TRBV3-1 to TRBJ1-1, with a weak D call TRBD1 (5 bases). The CDR3 sequence is 15 residues long. The germline V gene encodes CDR1 LGHDT and CDR2 YNNKEL (reference sequence). Trimming removed 1 base at V and 5 bases at J, with 14 bases between. CDR3 in amino acids: CASSQGGLGLTEAFF. The CDR3 DNA reads as TGTGCCAGCAGCCAAGGGGGACTGGGATTGACTGAAGCTTTCTTT. Full variable domain (missing parts from reference TRBV3-1 and TRBJ1-1): DTAVSQTPKYLVTQMGNDKSIKCEQNLGHDTMYWYKQDSKKFLKIMFSYNNKELIINETVPNRFSPKSPDKAHLNLHINSLELGDSAVYFCASSQGGLGLTEAFFGQGTRLTVV.

This chain joins TRBV4-3 and TRBJ2-5, with no clear D. The CDR3 contains 16 residues. V was cut by 4 bases and J by 1 base, with 16 bases left in between. Germline V gene sequence: CDR1 LGHNA, CDR2 YSLEER. The CDR3 DNA reads TGCGCCAGCAGCCCCCGACGGGCGAGCCCCCAAGAGACCCAGTACTTC. It specifies CASSPRRASPQETQYF.

A few counts support this clonotype. The J gene is TRBJ2-5, the V gene TRBV7-9, with 7 bases that match TRBD1. The CDR3 has 15 amino acids. In germline, CDR1 is SEHNR, CDR2 FQNEAQ (reference sequence). Germline trimming cut 8 bases from V and 3 bases from J; bases unmatched to any gene: 12. The CDR3 spells CASGLQGQSKETQYF. CDR3 in DNA: TGTGCCAGCGGACTCCAGGGACAGTCCAAAGAGACCCAGTACTTC. The entire variable domain, with the rest obtained from reference TRBV7-9 and TRBJ2-5, is as follows: DTGVSQNPRHKITKRGQNVTFRCDPISEHNRLYWYRQTLGQGPEFLTYFQNEAQLEKSRLLSDRFSAERPKGSFSTLEIQRTEQGDSAMYLCASGLQGQSKETQYFGPGTRLLVL.

This chain links TRBV20-1 with TRBJ2-7; the match to TRBD2 covers 12 bases. The germline CDR1 and CDR2 sequences are DFQATT and SNEGSKA (reference sequence). The trim removed 6 bases at V and 1 base at J, leaving 10 bases unmatched. The CDR3 covers 16 residues. As DNA, the CDR3 is TGCAGTGCGAGTAGCCCGGGGACTAGCGGGTCCTACGAGCAGTACTTC. It codes for CSASSPGTSGSYEQYF.

This clonotype was detected a few times. The chain recombines TRBV28 with TRBJ1-6; TRBD1 matches 9 bases. There are 16 residues in the CDR3. Germline V lookup: CDR1 MDHEN, CDR2 SYDVKM. V trimming: 6 bases; J trimming: 5 bases; junction bases outside the gene matches: 8. CDR3 loop: CASRPTGGEDNSPLHF. The CDR3 bases are TGTGCCAGCAGACCAACAGGGGGCGAGGATAATTCACCCCTCCACTTT.

This clonotype is a singleton in its sample. This may stem from a read error, because a much larger clone lies one nucleotide away. This chain links TRBV6-5 with TRBJ1-2; weak D call: TRBD1 (5 bases). The germline V gene encodes CDR1 MNHEY and CDR2 SVGAGI. The V end lost 2 bases, the J end lost 7 bases, and 17 bases lay between the germline ends. The CDR3 covers 15 residues. The CDR3 here is CASSYPLLGQGGYTF. The CDR3 bases are TGTGCCAGCAGTTACCCGCTTTTGGGGCAGGGTGGCTACACCTTC.

This clonotype was found a few times. The rearrangement uses TRBV7-6 and TRBJ2-3; 9 bases map to TRBD2. CDR1 and CDR2 (germline): SGHVS, FNYEAQ. This CDR3 comprises 17 residues. V dropped 4 bases and J dropped 2; count of bases not matched to a gene: 10. The DNA of the CDR3 is TGTGCCAGCAGCTGGACTGTAAGCGGGGGGCCCACAGATACGCAGTATTTT. Protein: CASSWTVSGGPTDTQYF.

The gene calls are TRBV20-1 and TRBJ2-7; D is ambiguous. Trimming stripped 5 bases from V and 2 bases from J, with 13 bases between. Per the germline V gene, CDR1 is DFQATT and CDR2 is SNEGSKA (reference sequence). CDR3 length equals 13 residues. CDR3 bases: TGCAGTGCTTCTAATCAGTGGACCTACGAGCAGTACTTC. Amino acids: CSASNQWTYEQYF.

This sequence joins TRBV7-8 and TRBJ2-7, with D perhaps TRBD1 or TRBD2 (5 bases each). This CDR3 has 14 amino acids. Trimming stripped 5 bases from V and 4 bases from J, with 15 bases between. Looked up from germline, CDR1 is SGHVS and CDR2 is FQNEAQ. Written as DNA, the CDR3 is TGTGCCAGCAGCCGAAGGGACGAGGGGTACGAGCAGTACTTC. The encoded protein is CASSRRDEGYEQYF.

V and J are TRBV20-1 and TRBJ2-5; possible D gene TRBD2, 6 bases. Germline-derived CDR1 and CDR2 are DFQATT and SNEGSKA (reference sequence). The germline V and J ends were trimmed by 3 bases and 5 bases, with 22 bases remaining between them. This CDR3 spans 16 amino acids. Here the CDR3 DNA reads TGCAGTGCTAGTCCCTACATCACCGGGGGACTGGAGACCCAGTACTTC. Translating gives CSASPYITGGLETQYF.

CDR3 residues: CSARLSGNEQFF. The CDR3 DNA follows: TGCAGTGCTAGACTTTCAGGCAATGAGCAGTTCTTC. The chain carries TRBV20-1 and TRBJ2-1; the D is unclear. Trimming left V 2 bases short and J 6 bases short, with 8 bases between. Germline V gene lookup returns CDR1 DFQATT and CDR2 SNEGSKA (reference sequence). The CDR3 runs to 12 residues.